Listed here are 21 T cell receptor beta chains from one sample, sequenced in a study of blood T cell repertoires in COVID-19. The method was immunoSEQ multiplex PCR; TCRdb's version includes in-frame clones alone and lacks a portion of them. Of roughly 39,000 clones in the sample, more than 85% were seen once. The sample consisted of peripheral blood. These receptor sequences come from a man aged 45 to 65 in a cohort sampled during active COVID-19.

This chain joins TRBV5-1 and TRBJ2-7; D perhaps matches TRBD2 (5 bases). Germline CDR1 reads SGHRS; CDR2 reads YFSETQ. The ends were cut back, 4 bases at V and 0 bases at J, with 11 bases in the middle. This CDR3 has 14 residues. CDR3 amino acids: CASSGGRSSYEQYV. The CDR3 DNA sequence: TGCGCCAGCAGCGGAGGACGATCCTCCTACGAGCAGTACGTC.

This clone was picked up a small number of times. V and J are TRBV25-1 and TRBJ1-6; 8 bases align to TRBD1. CDR1 MGHDK and CDR2 SYGVNS come from the germline V gene. V was pared by 4 bases and J by 7 bases, with 6 bases of the junction left unmatched. This CDR3 comprises 15 residues. The chain's CDR3 is CASSGRGPRNSPLHF. The CDR3 nucleotides read TGTGCCAGCAGTGGCAGGGGGCCGAGGAATTCACCCCTCCACTTT.

The gene calls are TRBV9 and TRBJ1-2, with unresolved D. V lost 0 bases, J lost 8 bases, and 17 bases lay in between. The V gene's germline CDR1 is SGDLS and CDR2 YYNGEE. This CDR3 comprises 15 residues. The CDR3 sequence: CASSVDVNPLSGYTF. The CDR3 DNA is TGTGCCAGCAGCGTAGATGTGAACCCACTTAGCGGCTACACCTTC.

V is TRBV6-2 or TRBV6-3 and J is TRBJ2-3; TRBD2 agrees at 15 bases. Germline V gene lookup returns CDR1 MNHEY and CDR2 SVGEGT. V shed 6 bases and J 2 bases; nucleotides not matched to a gene: 3. There are 16 residues in the CDR3. Here the CDR3 DNA reads TGTGCCAGCAGCCGGACTAGCGGGGGGGCCACAGATACGCAGTATTTT. It encodes CASSRTSGGATDTQYF.

This clone was seen many times. The chain is built from TRBV7-2 and TRBJ2-2; TRBD2 aligns across 11 bases. The CDR3 length is 16 residues. The V and J ends lost 2 bases and 2 bases, in that order; junction bases with no gene match: 1. The germline gives CDR1 SGHTA, CDR2 FQGNSA. The CDR3 reads CASSLTSGGNTGELFF. DNA for the CDR3: TGTGCCAGCAGCTTAACTAGCGGGGGAAACACCGGGGAGCTGTTTTTT.

J is TRBJ1-1 and V is TRBV11-3; D is possibly TRBD1 (6 bases). CDR1 and CDR2 (germline): SGHNT, YENEEA. The CDR3 totals 16 residues. The V gene lost 4 bases and the J gene lost 0 bases, with 15 bases spanning the gap. CDR3 sequence: CASSSYSGQMNTEAFF. DNA of the CDR3: TGTGCCAGCAGCTCTTACTCGGGACAAATGAACACTGAAGCTTTCTTT.

The chain has TRBV5-1 and TRBJ1-4; D remains unclear. The CDR3 loop spans 14 amino acids. Trimming shortened V by 4 bases and J by 4 bases, and 11 bases separated the two germline ends. Germline values: CDR1 SGHRS, CDR2 YFSETQ. CDR3 coding DNA: TGCGCCAGCAGCCCCGGGGTGGGTAATGAAAAACTGTTTTTT. This gives the protein CASSPGVGNEKLFF.

This chain joins TRBV5-1 and TRBJ2-7; no firm D call. Looked up from germline, CDR1 is SGHRS and CDR2 is YFSETQ. The V and J ends lost 1 base and 3 bases respectively, with 11 bases between them. This CDR3 region has 14 residues. CDR3 loop: CASSLSRPGYEQYF. In DNA, the CDR3 is TGCGCCAGCAGCTTGTCTCGTCCGGGCTACGAGCAGTACTTC.

This chain connects TRBV6-1 to TRBJ2-5, with TRBD1 as a possible D gene (5 bases). Germline loops: CDR1 MNHNS, CDR2 SASEGT. This CDR3 comprises 15 residues. Between the trimmed V and J ends, which lost 3 bases and 2 bases, there was a span of 13 bases. Here the CDR3 reads CASSEGRGRQETQYF. In DNA, the CDR3 is TGTGCCAGCAGTGAGGGTAGGGGTAGGCAAGAGACCCAGTACTTC.

The gene calls are TRBV10-3 and TRBJ2-5, with 7 positions matching TRBD1. V lost 5 bases to trimming and J lost 4 bases; unmatched junction nucleotides: 16. Germline CDR1 is ENHRY and CDR2 is SYGVKD. The CDR3 totals 17 residues. CDR3 loop: CAISLAPSRDSLETQYF. The CDR3 region has the DNA TGTGCCATCAGTTTGGCCCCGAGCCGGGACAGCCTAGAGACCCAGTACTTC.

The rearrangement uses TRBV7-2 and TRBJ2-2; 9 bases are shared with TRBD1. CDR1 is SGHTA and CDR2 is FQGNSA in the germline V gene. After removal of 4 bases from V and 4 bases from J, the junction contained 4 bases not matched to a gene. CDR3 length: 15 amino acids. The CDR3 spells CASSWTGVGTGELFF. CDR3 bases: TGTGCCAGCAGCTGGACAGGGGTGGGCACCGGGGAGCTGTTTTTT.

V usage is TRBV6-5 and J usage is TRBJ1-6, with TRBD1 matching 7 bases. With 4 bases clipped from V and 7 bases from J, the junction kept 4 bases outside the gene matches. Germline CDR1 and CDR2: MNHEY and SVGAGI. This CDR3 spans 14 amino acids. CDR3 coding DNA: TGTGCCAGCAGTTTACAGGGGAGGAATTCACCCCTCCACTTT. It is translated as CASSLQGRNSPLHF.

The chain employs TRBV11-3 and TRBJ1-1; D is unclear. V was clipped by 1 base and J by 3 bases, with 6 bases between them. This CDR3 region has 13 residues. CDR1 and CDR2 from the germline V gene are SGHNT and YENEEA. The CDR3: CASSLGRDTEAFF. In DNA form, the CDR3 reads TGTGCCAGCAGCTTAGGGAGGGACACTGAAGCTTTCTTT. The full variable domain, rest sourced from reference TRBV11-3 and TRBJ1-1, is EAGVVQSPRYKIIEKKQPVAFWCNPISGHNTLYWYLQNLGQGPELLIRYENEEAVDDSQLPKDRFSAERLKGVDSTLKIQPAELGDSAVYLCASSLGRDTEAFFGQGTRLTVV.

This chain joins TRBV24-1 and TRBJ2-1; 7 nucleotides align to TRBD1. The V gene's germline CDR1 is KGHDR and CDR2 SFDVKD. The CDR3 runs to 13 residues. V lost 5 bases and J lost 9; bases outside the gene matches: 6. CDR3 protein: CATSGDSPFEQFF. The CDR3 bases are TGTGCCACCAGTGGGGACAGCCCATTTGAGCAGTTCTTC.

The V call is TRBV6-4, the J call TRBJ1-5; D is possibly TRBD1 (6 bases). V shed 8 bases and J shed 5 bases, with 16 bases lying between them. This CDR3 has 14 residues. CDR1 is MRHNA, CDR2 SNTAGT, per germline. CDR3 sequence (DNA): TGTGCCAGCGGCGAGGGGGACGGACATCAGCCCCAGCATTTT. It specifies CASGEGDGHQPQHF.

This sequence joins TRBV5-8 and TRBJ2-5, with D uncertain. V lost 0 bases and J lost 5, with 11 bases in between. The CDR3 is made up of 14 amino acids. Germline CDR1 and CDR2: SGHTS and YDEGEE. CDR3 residues: CASSLDVAPETQYF. The CDR3, as DNA: TGTGCCAGCAGCTTGGATGTAGCCCCGGAGACCCAGTACTTC. Complete variable domain (other parts from reference TRBV5-8 and TRBJ2-5): EAGVTQSPTHLIKTRGQQATLRCSPISGHTSVYWYQQALGLGLQFLLWYDEGEERNRGNFPPRFSGRQFPNYSSELNVNALELEDSALYLCASSLDVAPETQYFGPGTRLLVL.

The gene calls are TRBV14 and TRBJ2-2; D is perhaps TRBD2 (5 bases). This CDR3 contains 14 residues. CDR1 is SGHDN, CDR2 FVKESK, per germline. The V and J ends lost 1 base and 9 bases respectively, with 12 bases between them. CDR3 nucleotide sequence: TGTGCCAGCAGCCAAGTTACGGGGTCCTGGGAGCTGTTTTTT. Translating gives CASSQVTGSWELFF.

CDR3 in amino acids: CASSSSGMRAYNEQFF. The CDR3 DNA follows: TGTGCCAGCAGCTCCTCCGGTATGCGCGCCTACAATGAGCAGTTCTTC. The chain employs TRBV11-2 and TRBJ2-1; the D is unclear. The CDR3 length is 16 residues. V was trimmed by 4 bases and J by 2 bases, leaving 15 bases between them. Looked up from germline, CDR1 is SGHAT and CDR2 is FQNNGV.

The genes are TRBV9 and TRBJ2-1, with TRBD2 matching 14 bases. V was pared by 1 base and J by 8 bases, with 5 bases of the junction left unmatched. Germline CDR1 is SGDLS and CDR2 is YYNGEE. The CDR3 is made up of 16 amino acids. The CDR3 is CASSVLRTSGRYEQFF. The CDR3, as DNA: TGTGCCAGCAGCGTATTAAGGACTAGCGGGAGGTATGAGCAGTTCTTC. Full variable domain (missing parts from reference TRBV9 and TRBJ2-1): DSGVTQTPKHLITATGQRVTLRCSPRSGDLSVYWYQQSLDQGLQFLIQYYNGEERAKGNILERFSAQQFPDLHSELNLSSLELGDSALYFCASSVLRTSGRYEQFFGPGTRLTVL.

The chain uses TRBV11-3 and TRBJ1-1; maybe TRBD1 (5 bases). CDR3 size: 15 residues. Trimming stripped 5 bases from V and 1 base from J, with 14 bases between. CDR1 and CDR2 (germline): SGHNT, YENEEA. The CDR3: CASSPREGWNTEAFF. The CDR3 bases are TGTGCCAGCAGCCCCAGGGAGGGATGGAACACTGAAGCTTTCTTT.

CDR3 sequence reads: CASSSVSGREKLFF. The CDR3 coding sequence is TGTGCCAGCAGTTCCGTTTCAGGGCGCGAAAAACTGTTTTTT. The chain uses TRBV6-6 and TRBJ1-4; weak D call: TRBD1 (5 bases). Looked up from germline, CDR1 is MNHNY and CDR2 is SVGAGI (reference sequence). The CDR3 contains 14 residues. V dropped 4 bases and J dropped 8 bases, with 14 bases sitting between them.